The present T cell receptor beta chain was sequenced within a study of blood T cell repertoires in COVID-19. Overall study: Collection of acute and convalescent COVID-19 samples took place in the United States, Italy and Spain.

Enrolled during active infection, Seattle patients were then followed longitudinally. Only in-frame clones appear in the TCRdb table, and some are missing; sequencing was by immunoSEQ multiplex PCR. In the table there are 350,000 or so clones, roughly 86% of which are singletons. This receptor was identified in a woman in her twenties or thirties with COVID-19, enrolled during active disease. The material sequenced was peripheral blood.

CDR3 DNA sequence: TGTGCCAGCAGCCAAGAGGGGCGGGAGGTCACCGGGGAGCTGTTTTTT. Translating gives CASSQEGREVTGELFF. The chain uses TRBV4-2 and TRBJ2-2, with 8 bases identical to TRBD2. Trimming took 0 bases from V and 4 from J; bases not matched to a gene: 4. CDR1 LGHNA and CDR2 YNFKEQ come from the germline V gene. This CDR3 has 16 residues.